The 23 T cell receptor beta chains listed next were all sequenced from one sample in a study of quantifying T cell responses using KT2 cells. Across the study: Reverse transcription used primers in the TCR alpha and beta constant regions.

A single-stranded UMI oligo with SP2 sequence was ligated to cDNA 3' ends. First-round PCR used roughly 4 cycles and beta primers RC1.1 and RC1.2 covering TRBC1 and TRBC2. TCRdb passed the UMI-ligation and nested PCR reads through MiXCR, listing each CDR3 protein once. The sample comprises tens of thousands of distinct CDR3 sequences, 12% of which are singletons, and 9.4% rests with the top ten. Sample: PBMCs spiked with cells of the T cell clone KT2. The receptors come from a human donor.

CDR3 in DNA: TGTGCCAGCAGTTTATTCAGAAGTGACTATTCAACTAATGAAAAACTGTTTTTT. Its protein product is CASSLFRSDYSTNEKLFF. The rearrangement joins TRBV12-3 or TRBV12-4 to TRBJ1-4; D is undetermined. Trimming took 2 bases from V and 0 from J, leaving 16 bases between them. This CDR3 is 18 amino acids long.

This clonotype was observed at least ten times. For the CDR3, the DNA is TGCGCCAGCAGCATGACAGTCTTGGGGGATACGCAGTATTTT. It yields the protein CASSMTVLGDTQYF. The chain uses TRBV4-1 and TRBJ2-3; D may be TRBD1 (5 bases). V was cut by 5 bases and J by 6 bases, with 15 bases left in between. The CDR3 has 14 residues. Germline V gene data show CDR1 as MGHRA and CDR2 as YSYEKL.

This clonotype has a count of ten or more. The rearrangement joins TRBV7-2 to TRBJ1-5, with a possible D match to TRBD1 (5 bases). Germline V lookup: CDR1 SGHTA, CDR2 FQGNSA. This CDR3 spans 16 amino acids. Trimming shortened V by 1 base and J by 5 bases, and 15 bases separated the two germline ends. The CDR3 reads CASSLEAGRKDQPQHF. CDR3 DNA sequence: TGTGCCAGCAGCTTAGAGGCAGGGAGGAAAGATCAGCCCCAGCATTTT. The entire variable domain, with the rest obtained from reference TRBV7-2 and TRBJ1-5, is as follows: GAGVSQSPSNKVTEKGKDVELRCDPISGHTALYWYRQSLGQGLEFLIYFQGNSAPDKSGLPSDRFSAERTGGSVSTLTIQRTQQEDSAVYLCASSLEAGRKDQPQHFGDGTRLSIL.

This clonotype was picked up a small number of times. This rearrangement joins TRBV6-5 to TRBJ1-6; D might be TRBD1 (6 bases). The CDR3 spans 17 residues. Germline CDR1 is MNHEY and CDR2 is SVGAGI. With 1 base removed from V and 8 bases from J, the gap between germline ends came to 18 bases. CDR3 bases: TGTGCCAGCAGTTACTACAGGGAGGACCCCCACCATTCACCCCTCCACTTT. This sequence encodes CASSYYREDPHHSPLHF.

This clonotype appeared a few times. Here the CDR3 DNA reads TGTGCCATCAGTGAGTTCCGCTCCGGACAGAACACTGAAGCTTTCTTT. This encodes CAISEFRSGQNTEAFF. The chain is built from TRBV10-3 and TRBJ1-1; D might be TRBD1 (5 bases). This CDR3 has 16 amino acids. Trimming took off 1 base at V and 1 base at J, with 13 bases between the two ends. Germline V lookup: CDR1 ENHRY, CDR2 SYGVKD.

The chain couples TRBV5-6 to TRBJ2-7; D tentatively reads TRBD1 or TRBD2 (5 bases each). Trimming took 2 bases from V and 0 from J, leaving 12 bases between them. There are 15 residues in the CDR3. The germline V gene encodes CDR1 SGHDT and CDR2 YYEEEE. The CDR3 DNA reads as TGTGCCAGCAGCTTCAACGCAGGGAGCTCCTACGAGCAGTACTTC. Protein sequence: CASSFNAGSSYEQYF. The complete variable domain, with remaining parts taken from reference TRBV5-6 and TRBJ2-7, reads DAGVTQSPTHLIKTRGQQVTLRCSPKSGHDTVSWYQQALGQGPQFIFQYYEEEERQRGNFPDRFSGHQFPNYSSELNVNALLLGDSALYLCASSFNAGSSYEQYFGPGTRLTVT.

This clonotype was observed at least ten times. The chain combines TRBV6-6 with TRBJ2-1; D possibly corresponds to TRBD2 (6 bases). The ends were cut back, 2 bases at V and 15 bases at J, with 14 bases in the middle. Per germline, CDR1 MNHNY and CDR2 SVGAGI (reference sequence). This CDR3 comprises 12 residues. Here the CDR3 reads CASSYRRVGGFF. The CDR3 coding sequence is TGTGCCAGCAGTTACCGCAGGGTCGGGGGGTTCTTC.

The table lists this clonotype with a few counts. V gene TRBV7-2 combines with J gene TRBJ1-1; possibly TRBD1 for D (5 bases). Germline values: CDR1 SGHTA, CDR2 FQGNSA. The CDR3 extends over 14 amino acids. Trimming removed 2 bases from V and 5 bases from J, with 12 bases in between. The CDR3: CASSLWDFGTEAFF. The CDR3 DNA follows: TGTGCCAGCAGCTTATGGGACTTTGGGACTGAAGCTTTCTTT.

This clonotype was recorded at least ten times. The V and J genes are TRBV30 and TRBJ1-6; D possibly corresponds to TRBD1 (5 bases). Trimming removed 2 bases at V and 7 bases at J, with 15 bases between. CDR3 length equals 15 residues. Germline V lookup: CDR1 GTSNPN, CDR2 SVGIG (reference sequence). The chain's CDR3 is CAWSLAAEGNSPLHF. In nucleotides, the CDR3 is TGTGCCTGGAGTCTCGCGGCGGAGGGGAATTCACCCCTCCACTTT.

A few counts support this clonotype. This chain joins TRBV4-3 and TRBJ2-7, with a weak D call TRBD2 (5 bases). Germline values: CDR1 LGHNA, CDR2 YSLEER. The CDR3 is 14 amino acids. The ends were cut back, 1 base at V and 4 bases at J, with 11 bases in the middle. CDR3 loop: CASSQGVRRYEQYF. The CDR3 nucleotides read TGCGCCAGCAGCCAAGGGGTACGGAGGTACGAGCAGTACTTC.

This clonotype was observed a handful of times. The rearrangement links TRBV5-1 to TRBJ1-4, with D unresolved. The germline V gene encodes CDR1 SGHRS and CDR2 YFSETQ. Trimming removed 1 base at V and 3 bases at J, with 13 bases between. The CDR3 covers 16 residues. The DNA of the CDR3 is TGCGCCAGCAGCTTGAACAACCATGGGGCTAATGAAAAACTGTTTTTT. Residues: CASSLNNHGANEKLFF.

At least ten counts were recorded for this clonotype. The V and J genes are TRBV12-3 or TRBV12-4 and TRBJ2-2; perhaps TRBD2 as D (5 bases). Trimming shortened V by 7 bases and J by 0 bases, and 12 bases separated the two germline ends. The CDR3 extends over 15 amino acids. CDR3 DNA sequence: TGTGCCAGCACTCCTCTAGCCGCGAACACCGGGGAGCTGTTTTTT. Translation: CASTPLAANTGELFF.

This clonotype was observed a few times. The chain combines TRBV12-3 or TRBV12-4 with TRBJ1-5; D is unclear. Trimming took 6 bases from V and 0 from J, leaving 3 bases between them. There are 12 residues in the CDR3. DNA for the CDR3: TGTGCCAGCAGCCCTAGCAATCAGCCCCAGCATTTT. It yields the protein CASSPSNQPQHF.

This clonotype was seen only a few times. V gene TRBV29-1 combines with J gene TRBJ2-2, with no clear D. Deletions cut 2 bases from V and 7 bases from J, with 8 bases between. Per germline, CDR1 SQVTM and CDR2 ANQGSEA. The CDR3 is made up of 12 amino acids. CDR3 sequence reads: CSVEPSGGELFF. Written as DNA, the CDR3 is TGCAGCGTTGAACCTTCCGGCGGGGAGCTGTTTTTT.

This chain uses TRBV7-9 with TRBJ1-6, with TRBD1 as a possible D gene (5 bases). Germline V lookup: CDR1 SEHNR, CDR2 FQNEAQ (reference sequence). The CDR3 is 15 residues long. The V end was cut by 6 bases, the J end by 3 bases, with 12 bases between. DNA of the CDR3: TGTGCCAGCAGATCCTCAACAGGCTATAATTCACCCCTCCACTTT. Translated, it gives CASRSSTGYNSPLHF.

This clonotype was counted at least ten times. V usage is TRBV4-3 and J usage is TRBJ1-2; 9 bases fit TRBD1. Germline V gene sequence: CDR1 LGHNA, CDR2 YSLEER. Trimming removed 0 bases from V and 5 bases from J; junction bases left unmatched: 4. The CDR3 runs 15 residues. CDR3 in DNA: TGCGCCAGCAGCCAAGATCCAGGACAGGGGTATGGCTACACCTTC. Its translation: CASSQDPGQGYGYTF.

V and J are TRBV11-3 and TRBJ1-1; possibly TRBD1 for D (6 bases). V shed 5 bases and J shed 2 bases, with 15 bases lying between them. The CDR3 spans 15 residues. Germline CDR1 reads SGHNT; CDR2 reads YENEEA. The CDR3 here is CASSPGGLFNTEAFF. CDR3 bases: TGTGCCAGCAGCCCCGGGGGCCTATTTAACACTGAAGCTTTCTTT.

A few counts support this clonotype. This chain connects TRBV3-1 to TRBJ1-2; D gene uncertain. Germline CDR1 and CDR2: LGHDT and YNNKEL (reference sequence). CDR3 length equals 13 residues. V was shortened by 4 bases and J by 8 bases, with 14 bases between the two germline ends. CDR3 nucleotides: TGTGCCAGCAGCCCGAAGGCACTTACGGGCTACACCTTC. Amino acid sequence: CASSPKALTGYTF.

This sequence joins TRBV7-2 and TRBJ1-6, with no clear D. This CDR3 region has 16 residues. Germline CDR1 SGHTA, CDR2 FQGNSA. Deletions cut 3 bases from V and 7 bases from J, with 16 bases between. The CDR3 spells CASSLNAITGNSPLHF. CDR3 nucleotides: TGTGCCAGCAGCTTGAATGCGATTACGGGGAATTCACCCCTCCACTTT.

This clonotype occurred many times. The V gene is TRBV6-5, the J gene TRBJ1-1, with D unresolved. The CDR3 is made up of 13 amino acids. CDR1 and CDR2 from the germline V gene are MNHEY and SVGAGI. Between the trimmed V and J ends, which lost 3 bases and 0 bases, there was a span of 5 bases. Written as DNA, the CDR3 is TGTGCCAGCAGTTATCGCTTGAACACTGAAGCTTTCTTT. Translated: CASSYRLNTEAFF.

This clonotype occurred many times. The CDR3 is CSALDAVGTEAFF. The CDR3 DNA reads as TGCAGTGCTTTAGACGCTGTGGGCACTGAAGCTTTCTTT. The rearrangement joins TRBV20-1 to TRBJ1-1; no reliable D call. Germline V gene sequence: CDR1 DFQATT, CDR2 SNEGSKA (reference sequence). The CDR3 spans 13 residues. The ends were cut back, 5 bases at V and 4 bases at J, with 14 bases in the middle.

The chain has TRBV7-2 and TRBJ1-2; no firm D call. The germline V and J ends were trimmed by 4 bases and 7 bases, with 16 bases remaining between them. The V gene's germline CDR1 is SGHTA and CDR2 FQGNSA. This CDR3 has 14 amino acids. The CDR3 DNA reads as TGTGCCAGCAGCTCCAGTCCGGGGTCAAGTGGCTACACCTTC. This encodes CASSSSPGSSGYTF.

This clonotype was recorded many times. The V gene is TRBV10-3, the J gene TRBJ2-7, with TRBD2 matching over 9 bases. The CDR3 has 15 residues. The germline V gene has CDR1 ENHRY and CDR2 SYGVKD. V lost 6 bases and J lost 2; bases outside the gene matches: 8. The CDR3 region has the DNA TGTGCCATCAGAGCGGGAGGAAGTATGGCCTACGAGCAGTACTTC. Encoded protein: CAIRAGGSMAYEQYF.